The following is a T cell receptor (beta chain) sequence with its context. Its cognate antigen has yet to be identified. No base-level quality is on record; no much larger clone is a single base apart. From its cysteine to its phenylalanine, the CDR3 spans 16 amino acids. Here the CDR3 DNA is all that survives: 48 bases in frame from base 1. The junction shows trimming of 5 bases on V and 7 bases on J, and the gene matches do not reach 12 bases of it. Looking up the germline V gene yields CDR1 KGHDR and CDR2 SFDVKD. Libraries were constructed by RT-PCR. Data came from an Illumina HiSeq 2500. The raw public data were reprocessed by TCRdb itself: fastp quality trimming at Q25, MiXCR clonotype calling, in-frame beta chains only. When rows share a CDR3 protein, they turn into one entry using the most common DNA and genes. The sample has 630,000 or so distinct CDR3 sequences on record, 15% to 19% of them singletons. Together, the top ten hold approximately 10% of the sample.

This specimen comes from a study of response to subunit inactivated influenza vaccine listed by TCRdb under 2018. Context from the whole study: Deep quantitative profiling of the T cell receptor repertoire was used in the study to follow responses to a trivalent subunit inactivated influenza vaccine.

The paper as a whole reports these results and caveats: According to the authors, only a limited number of new T cells may be recruited by each seasonal influenza vaccination.

The sequence derives from a man in his fifties who received an inactivated influenza vaccine. Donor details come from another sample of the same person, matched by shared clones. The sequencing here drew on PBMCs from blood, taken approximately 13 days after vaccination. The rearrangement combines TRBV24-1 with TRBJ2-2; 7 junctional bases match TRBD1. The CDR3 reads CATSGASRGLLGELFF. The sequence in DNA is TGTGCCACCAGTGGGGCCTCGAGGGGGCTACTCGGGGAGCTGTTTTTT.